Following are 5 T cell receptor beta chains from one sample sequenced in a study of a mutant IDH1 vaccine in newly diagnosed glioma. TCRdb's table, derived via immunoSEQ multiplex PCR, lists solely in-frame clones and lacks some. This table holds about 56,000 clones, more than 80% found once. Which antigens these TCRs recognize remains unknown. Documented time point: week 5, during vaccination. What each vaccine dose contained was 300 ug of mutant IDH1 20-mer peptide, accompanied by topical imiquimod. The input for sequencing was PBMCs, taken from a glioma patient whose treatment included an IDH1 peptide vaccine. These TCRs come from a woman aged 40 to 50 with glioma.

The chain carries TRBV15 and TRBJ1-2; 9 positions agree with TRBD1. This CDR3 is 14 amino acids long. V lost 5 bases to trimming and J lost 6 bases; unmatched junction nucleotides: 7. Germline-derived CDR1 and CDR2 are LNHNV and YYDKDF (reference sequence). CDR3: CATSHLQGADGYTF. In DNA, the CDR3 is TGTGCCACCAGCCATTTACAGGGGGCTGATGGCTACACCTTC.

This chain joins TRBV7-8 and TRBJ2-5, with a weak D call TRBD1 (6 bases). CDR1 and CDR2 from the germline V gene are SGHVS and FQNEAQ. V gave up 5 bases and J gave up 4 bases, with 11 bases separating them. The CDR3 sequence is 13 residues long. CDR3 sequence: CASSQSDRETQYF. CDR3 nucleotides: TGTGCCAGCAGCCAATCGGACAGAGAGACCCAGTACTTC.

This clone was observed a few times. V usage is TRBV6-1 and J usage is TRBJ1-5, with D possibly TRBD1 on 6 matching bases. V was pared by 6 bases and J by 3 bases, with 15 bases between. The CDR3 consists of 15 residues. The V gene's germline CDR1 is MNHNS and CDR2 SASEGT. The chain's CDR3 is CASRSGQHHNQPQHF. CDR3 DNA sequence: TGTGCCAGCAGGAGCGGACAGCACCACAATCAGCCCCAGCATTTT.

V and J are TRBV5-6 and TRBJ2-7; 8 nucleotides line up with TRBD1. CDR1 is SGHDT and CDR2 is YYEEEE in the germline V gene. The CDR3 loop spans 15 amino acids. V lost 4 bases to trimming and J lost 3 bases; unmatched junction nucleotides: 9. CDR3 DNA sequence: TGTGCCAGCAGCCGGCCGGGACAGGCGAACTACGAGCAGTACTTC. Its protein product is CASSRPGQANYEQYF.

The chain is built from TRBV4-1 and TRBJ2-7; 14 nucleotides line up with TRBD2. There are 15 residues in the CDR3. Trimming took 5 bases from V and 4 from J; bases not matched to a gene: 4. Germline CDR1 and CDR2: MGHRA and YSYEKL. CDR3 in amino acids: CASSEGLAGVYEQYF. The CDR3 bases are TGCGCCAGCAGCGAGGGACTAGCGGGAGTTTACGAGCAGTACTTC.